This record covers a single TCR beta chain. Germline CDR1 ENHRY, CDR2 SYGVKD. This CDR3 has 15 amino acids. The V gene lost 0 bases and the J gene lost 6 bases, with 11 bases spanning the gap. The authors' processing: Researchers report that nucleated cell counts were estimated from reference gene primer amplification. This table comes from immunoSEQ multiplex PCR, and its TCRdb copy is limited to in-frame clones, with some not included. V, J and clone size derive from that table, while D and trimming were established from the DNA sequence. This table holds over 70,000 clones, about nine tenths found once. The source of the sample is a study of blood T cell repertoires in COVID-19. Study-level background: Material from acute and convalescent COVID-19 was sourced from the United States, Italy and Spain. PBMCs, B-cell-depleted T cells, or T cells provided the cDNA or gDNA that made up the material.

Seattle enrolled patients during active infection and tracked them longitudinally. The sample consisted of peripheral blood. V and J are TRBV10-3 and TRBJ2-2, with D possibly matching TRBD2 (5 bases). This clonotype originated in a man aged 50 to 59 with COVID-19, enrolled during active disease. CDR3 amino acids: CAISESIDGAGELFF. CDR3 sequence (DNA): TGTGCCATCAGTGAGTCGATTGACGGGGCCGGGGAGCTGTTTTTT.